The present T cell receptor (beta chain) was sequenced within a study of T cell changes during pregnancy in multiple sclerosis. V shed 6 bases and J shed 0 bases, with 15 bases lying between them. Looked up from germline, CDR1 is MNHEY and CDR2 is SMNVEV (reference sequence). The CDR3 spans 15 residues. Data came from immunoSEQ multiplex PCR; TCRdb stores just in-frame clones and leaves some out. The sample includes around 36,000 clones, approximately 92% of them seen just once. This clone was counted once. The sample was peripheral blood, taken before pregnancy. J is TRBJ2-7 and V is TRBV27, with a possible D match to TRBD2 (5 bases). The receptor comes from a female donor with multiple sclerosis, enrolled in a pregnancy study. The CDR3 nucleotides are TGTGCCAGCAGCCATAAACTAGGCGGCTCCTACGAGCAGTACTTC. Its translation is CASSHKLGGSYEQYF.